This T cell receptor beta chain emerged from a study of patients and donors after allogeneic stem cell transplantation. Trimming stripped 7 bases from V and 2 bases from J, with 12 bases between. CDR1 and CDR2 from the germline V gene are SEHNR and FQNEAQ (reference sequence). The CDR3 covers 15 residues. This clonotype was detected a few times. TCRdb independently ran MiXCR on the RT-PCR reads; one entry per CDR3 protein. The sample has 190,000 or so distinct CDR3 sequences, around two fifths seen once; the top ten hold around a tenth. The sample comprised blood, either unsorted or a sorted T cell fraction (not recorded which). The chain is built from TRBV7-9 and TRBJ1-6; maybe TRBD1 (6 bases). This TCR derives from a human donor who was either an allogeneic HSCT recipient or a stem cell or donor lymphocyte infusion donor (not recorded which). It is not recorded whose cells these are; they may come from a transplant donor. The CDR3 DNA is TGTGCCAGCACCAGTCGGGACACCTATAATTCACCCCTCCACTTT. This codes for CASTSRDTYNSPLHF.